This T cell receptor beta chain was captured in a study of T cells expressing NK-cell markers. The study, taken as a whole, reports: The CD3+CD56-NKG2C+ fraction of several donors was also led by these clonotypes. Over 5 donors carried dominant NKG2C+ clonotypes that made up 1.0-7.0% of their CD8+ T cells.

The CDR3 runs to 13 residues. Germline CDR1 reads MRHNA; CDR2 reads SNTAGT. Of note for this clonotype: Its antigen is not identified.

Libraries used 5'RACE template switching adding universal primer site and UMIs. TCRdb reprocessed the 5' RACE reads and reports one entry per CDR3 protein, with no DNA. The sample table sets out 440,000 or so distinct CDR3 sequences. The chain links TRBV6-4 to TRBJ2-4. Sequenced input: blood T cells: a sorted CD56 or NKG2C T cell subset, CD4+ or CD8+ T cells, or bulk PBMC T cells (not recorded which). The receptor was derived from a woman between 18 and 70 years old in good health. Here the CDR3 reads CATDCRAKNIQYF.